The 24 T cell receptor beta chains below come from one sample, sequenced in a study of identical twins. TCRdb passed the 5' RACE reads through MiXCR, listing each CDR3 protein once. Of some 630,000 distinct CDR3 sequences listed, roughly 7.1% are singletons. These data were also filed under a second study, of yellow fever vaccine responses in identical twins.

The sequenced sample consisted of PBMCs. All receptors come from a woman between 18 and 30 years old in good health.

V and J are TRBV10-3 and TRBJ2-2; TRBD1 matches at 12 bases. The CDR3 extends over 14 amino acids. In germline, CDR1 is ENHRY, CDR2 SYGVKD. The junction had 3 bases not matched to a gene; V was cut back by 7 bases and J by 6 bases. The CDR3 DNA sequence: TGTGCCATCAAGGGACAGGGGGCTCCCGGGGAGCTGTTTTTT. Protein: CAIKGQGAPGELFF.

The chain couples TRBV4-1 to TRBJ2-5, with 12 bases that match TRBD1. CDR1 is MGHRA and CDR2 is YSYEKL in the germline V gene. This CDR3 has 16 residues. The junction had 9 bases not matched to a gene; V was cut back by 0 bases and J by 10 bases. The CDR3 reads CASSQEPGQGAGDQYF. As DNA, the CDR3 is TGCGCCAGCAGCCAAGAACCGGGACAGGGGGCGGGGGACCAGTACTTC.

This clonotype was recorded a few times. The V gene is TRBV7-9, the J gene TRBJ1-1, with TRBD1 matching over 8 bases. The CDR3 spans 16 residues. Trimming at V came to 0 bases and at J to 1 base, leaving 4 bases not matched to a gene. Germline V lookup: CDR1 SEHNR, CDR2 FQNEAQ (reference sequence). The CDR3: CASSLASDRANTEAFF. Here the CDR3 DNA reads TGTGCCAGCAGCTTAGCCTCGGACAGGGCGAACACTGAAGCTTTCTTT.

This clonotype came up a few times. The chain recombines TRBV20-1 with TRBJ2-1; TRBD2 matches 9 bases. The CDR3 is 15 residues long. Germline V gene data show CDR1 as DFQATT and CDR2 as SNEGSKA (reference sequence). V gave up 3 bases and J gave up 7 bases; unmatched junction bases: 10. The CDR3 nucleotides are TGCAGTGCTAGCACTATAGCGGGAGTTGGTAATGAGCAGTTCTTC. Translating it yields CSASTIAGVGNEQFF.

Many counts were recorded for this clonotype. V is TRBV10-3 and J is TRBJ2-2, with 7 nucleotides matching TRBD1. This CDR3 comprises 13 residues. Per germline, CDR1 ENHRY and CDR2 SYGVKD. Unmatched junction bases numbered 6, after V lost 9 bases and J lost 5 bases. As DNA, the CDR3 is TGTGCCATACGGACAGGAGTGACCGGGGAGCTGTTTTTT. This gives the protein CAIRTGVTGELFF.

This clonotype has ten or more counts. The chain uses TRBV5-5 and TRBJ1-5; no reliable D call. V shed 0 bases and J shed 0 bases, with 4 bases lying between them. The germline V gene encodes CDR1 SGHKS and CDR2 YYEKEE (reference sequence). This CDR3 has 14 amino acids. CDR3 nucleotide sequence: TGTGCCAGCAGCTTGGCAGGTAGCAATCAGCCCCAGCATTTT. Protein sequence: CASSLAGSNQPQHF.

J is TRBJ2-7 and V is TRBV27; D perhaps matches TRBD1 (6 bases). The germline V gene has CDR1 MNHEY and CDR2 SMNVEV (reference sequence). V was pared by 2 bases and J by 3 bases, with 14 bases between. This CDR3 is built from 15 residues. The CDR3 here is CASSLKGDTNYEQYF. In DNA, the CDR3 is TGTGCCAGCAGTTTAAAAGGGGACACCAACTACGAGCAGTACTTC.

This clonotype was seen a handful of times. The rearrangement links TRBV28 to TRBJ1-5; 7 bases fit TRBD1. The CDR3 extends over 14 amino acids. The J segment lost 4 bases and the V segment lost 6 bases, leaving 6 bases of the junction unmatched. CDR1 and CDR2 (germline): MDHEN, SYDVKM. This CDR3 reads CASRNGQDNQPQHF. For the CDR3, the DNA is TGTGCCAGCAGAAACGGACAGGATAATCAGCCCCAGCATTTT.

This clonotype came up many times. The chain's CDR3 is CATSGTGTGSYGYTF. The CDR3 DNA follows: TGTGCCACCAGTGGCACCGGGACAGGGTCCTATGGCTACACCTTC. The rearrangement links TRBV24-1 to TRBJ1-2; 9 nucleotides match TRBD1. Germline CDR1 reads KGHDR; CDR2 reads SFDVKD. V shed 5 bases, J shed 4 bases, and the junction held 7 bases outside the gene matches. The CDR3 contains 15 residues.

This clonotype was seen many times. V and J are TRBV27 and TRBJ1-2, with D unresolved. The CDR3 is 15 residues long. V shed 3 bases and J shed 4 bases, with 15 bases lying between them. Per germline, CDR1 MNHEY and CDR2 SMNVEV (reference sequence). Here the CDR3 reads CASSFSRYNLYGYTF. The CDR3, as DNA: TGTGCCAGCAGTTTTTCAAGGTATAACCTCTATGGCTACACCTTC.

The chain has TRBV20-1 and TRBJ2-1; D possibly uses TRBD1 or TRBD2 (5 bases each). The CDR3 spans 12 residues. Germline V gene data show CDR1 as DFQATT and CDR2 as SNEGSKA (reference sequence). V was cut by 5 bases and J by 6 bases, with 11 bases left in between. The CDR3 spells CSAQRDLNEQFF. The CDR3 nucleotides read TGCAGTGCTCAACGGGACCTCAATGAGCAGTTCTTC.

This clonotype was detected many times. V gene TRBV20-1 combines with J gene TRBJ2-5, with 8 bases identical to TRBD2. V shed 6 bases, J shed 4 bases, and the junction held 4 bases outside the gene matches. The CDR3 extends over 12 amino acids. Germline CDR1 DFQATT, CDR2 SNEGSKA (reference sequence). DNA for the CDR3: TGCAGTGCAAATAGCGGGGCAGAGACCCAGTACTTC. It specifies CSANSGAETQYF.

The chain couples TRBV2 to TRBJ2-1; TRBD1 might be the D (7 bases). The CDR3 contains 16 residues. Germline values: CDR1 SNHLY, CDR2 FYNNEI. Trimming pared 6 bases from V and 6 bases from J, leaving 21 bases between. The CDR3 DNA reads TGTGCCAGCAGCCGAAACAACAGGGGACTTCTCAATGAGCAGTTCTTC. Translated: CASSRNNRGLLNEQFF.

This clonotype has more than one count but fewer than ten. The chain is built from TRBV27 and TRBJ1-5, with 10 bases aligning to TRBD1. Trimming took 4 bases from V and 0 from J; bases not matched to a gene: 9. The CDR3 covers 18 residues. CDR1 and CDR2 (germline): MNHEY, SMNVEV (reference sequence). The CDR3 is CASSSGQGVVYSNQPQHF. The CDR3 DNA reads as TGTGCCAGCAGTTCCGGACAGGGGGTGGTGTATAGCAATCAGCCCCAGCATTTT.

This clonotype was detected only a few times. This chain joins TRBV20-1 and TRBJ1-1; the D is unclear. The length of the CDR3 is 15 residues. The V and J ends lost 6 bases and 0 bases respectively, with 17 bases between them. Germline V gives CDR1 DFQATT, CDR2 SNEGSKA (reference sequence). As DNA, the CDR3 is TGCAGTGCCCCCCCCTTCGGGGAAATGAACACTGAAGCTTTCTTT. Translation gives CSAPPFGEMNTEAFF.

This clonotype was counted only a few times. The chain recombines TRBV18 with TRBJ2-2, with D perhaps assigned TRBD1 or TRBD2 (6 bases each). Germline CDR1 and CDR2: KGHSH and LQKENI. The CDR3 is 16 amino acids. With 1 base removed from V and 2 bases from J, the gap between germline ends came to 11 bases. CDR3 sequence (DNA): TGTGCCAGCTCACCACGTCCGGGGGCAAACACCGGGGAGCTGTTTTTT. Amino acid sequence: CASSPRPGANTGELFF. The full variable domain, its missing parts supplied by reference TRBV18 and TRBJ2-2, is NAGVMQNPRHLVRRRGQEARLRCSPMKGHSHVYWYRQLPEEGLKFMVYLQKENIIDESGMPKERFSAEFPKEGPSILRIQQVVRGDSAAYFCASSPRPGANTGELFFGEGSRLTVL.

The chain uses TRBV7-9 and TRBJ2-2; D is uncertain. V dropped 5 bases and J dropped 3 bases, with 16 bases sitting between them. The CDR3 consists of 16 residues. Looked up from germline, CDR1 is SEHNR and CDR2 is FQNEAQ (reference sequence). This CDR3 reads CASSLGRSPDTGELFF. CDR3 bases: TGTGCCAGCAGCCTAGGACGGTCCCCGGACACCGGGGAGCTGTTTTTT.

The chain carries TRBV27 and TRBJ2-7, with D perhaps TRBD2 (5 bases). The germline V gene encodes CDR1 MNHEY and CDR2 SMNVEV (reference sequence). Trimming removed 4 bases from V and 6 bases from J, with 16 bases in between. The CDR3 is made up of 14 amino acids. The CDR3 DNA is TGTGCCAGCAGTTCCCGGACTTCGATTGGCGAGCAGTACTTC. It is translated as CASSSRTSIGEQYF.

This clonotype was observed at least ten times. V usage is TRBV28 and J usage is TRBJ2-7, with 7 bases that match TRBD2. V was clipped by 6 bases and J by 2 bases; unmatched bases: 7. The CDR3 is 14 amino acids. Germline V CDR1 and CDR2: MDHEN, SYDVKM. The CDR3 loop is CASRRDSGPYEQYF. The CDR3 coding sequence is TGTGCCAGCAGGAGGGATAGCGGGCCCTACGAGCAGTACTTC.

At least ten counts were recorded for this clonotype. This chain connects TRBV5-1 to TRBJ2-7, with D possibly TRBD1 on 6 matching bases. Trimming removed 7 bases from V and 1 base from J, with 27 bases in between. This CDR3 has 18 amino acids. The V gene's germline CDR1 is SGHRS and CDR2 YFSETQ. The CDR3 loop is CASSRTAKMQPPSYEQYV. As DNA, the CDR3 is TGCGCCAGCTCTCGGACAGCGAAGATGCAACCACCATCCTACGAGCAGTACGTC.

This clonotype came up many times. This chain joins TRBV12-3 or TRBV12-4 and TRBJ1-1, with 9 bases matching TRBD1. The junction had 5 bases not matched to a gene; V was cut back by 2 bases and J by 1 base. The CDR3 length is 16 residues. The CDR3 here is CASSLRGTGSNTEAFF. The CDR3 region has the DNA TGTGCCAGCAGTTTAAGGGGGACAGGGTCGAACACTGAAGCTTTCTTT.

In its sample, this clonotype was seen a few times. This chain uses TRBV29-1 with TRBJ2-1, with a weak D call TRBD2 (7 bases). The CDR3 consists of 17 residues. In germline, CDR1 is SQVTM, CDR2 ANQGSEA. Trimming stripped 4 bases from V and 6 bases from J, with 25 bases between. Written as DNA, the CDR3 is TGCAGCGTTGGAGGGGGGGGAGGGACTCCACGGGGCAATGAGCAGTTCTTC. Its translation: CSVGGGGGTPRGNEQFF.

This clonotype has a handful of counts. J is TRBJ1-6 and V is TRBV2; D is undetermined. Per the germline V gene, CDR1 is SNHLY and CDR2 is FYNNEI. Trimming took 6 bases from V and 9 from J, leaving 9 bases between them. The CDR3 runs 12 residues. The CDR3, as DNA: TGTGCCAGCAGCGTGGCGGGTTCACCCCTCCACTTT. Residues: CASSVAGSPLHF.

The chain couples TRBV20-1 to TRBJ2-5; D is uncertain. The ends were cut back, 4 bases at V and 1 base at J, with 16 bases in the middle. CDR1 and CDR2 (germline): DFQATT, SNEGSKA (reference sequence). The CDR3 consists of 15 residues. CDR3 bases: TGCAGTGCTACCCCCGGTCTGCACCGCCAAGAGACCCAGTACTTC. This gives the protein CSATPGLHRQETQYF.